The 30 T cell receptor beta chains listed next were all sequenced from one sample in a study of OX40 agonist ivuxolimab in advanced cancers. Library preparation used the immunoSEQ multiplex PCR assay. The immuneACCESS repertoire file appears here via TCRdb, limited to in-frame rearrangements. These files lack a portion of the clones; in checked studies, under half of the deficit traces to unresolved V genes, and the cause of the others is not known. The sample table lists about 97,000 clones, approximately 87% of them with a count of one. Of the sample, more than 5.5% is held by the ten largest clones. Sequencing used CD4+ or CD8+ T cells sorted from blood, obtained in a trial of the OX40 agonist ivuxolimab. The receptors were sampled from an adult with an advanced solid tumor such as melanoma, head and neck, liver or kidney cancer.

The chain joins TRBV19 to TRBJ2-5; TRBD2 is a possible D gene (6 bases). This CDR3 is 16 amino acids long. Germline V lookup: CDR1 LNHDA, CDR2 SQIVND (reference sequence). Trimming removed 7 bases from V and 3 bases from J, with 21 bases in between. The DNA for the CDR3 is TGTGCCAGTAACGAGGTGGAGGGATCTCCAAAAGAGACCCAGTACTTC. It is translated as CASNEVEGSPKETQYF.

V and J are TRBV18 and TRBJ2-2; the D gene is possibly TRBD1 (6 bases). Germline V gene data show CDR1 as KGHSH and CDR2 as LQKENI. V gave up 2 bases and J gave up 5 bases, with 12 bases separating them. The CDR3 spans 15 residues. CDR3 sequence reads: CASSPITGQTGELFF. The CDR3 bases are TGTGCCAGCTCACCAATCACAGGGCAGACCGGGGAGCTGTTTTTT.

The chain combines TRBV9 with TRBJ2-1; the match to TRBD1 covers 7 bases. The V gene's germline CDR1 is SGDLS and CDR2 YYNGEE. The CDR3 is 14 amino acids. The ends lost 3 bases at V and 10 bases at J; junction bases unmatched: 10. The CDR3 region is CASSATNRGNEQFF. CDR3 nucleotides: TGTGCCAGCAGCGCCACAAACAGGGGAAACGAGCAGTTCTTC.

The chain links TRBV9 to TRBJ2-7, with 11 bases matching TRBD2. Germline trimming cut 3 bases from V and 2 bases from J; bases unmatched to any gene: 4. CDR1 is SGDLS, CDR2 YYNGEE, per germline. The CDR3 is 15 residues long. The CDR3 DNA is TGTGCCAGCAGCGCAGGGACTAGCGGTCCCTACGAGCAGTACTTC. Translating gives CASSAGTSGPYEQYF.

The chain carries TRBV14 and TRBJ2-3, with D perhaps TRBD1 (6 bases). Germline CDR1 SGHDN, CDR2 FVKESK. The CDR3 length is 12 residues. Trimming cost V 4 bases and J 5 bases, with 7 bases left between them. The CDR3 nucleotides read TGTGCCAGCAGCCCAGGGGTAGATACGCAGTATTTT. Amino acid sequence: CASSPGVDTQYF.

The J gene is TRBJ2-1, the V gene TRBV7-2; D not certain. Between the trimmed V and J ends, which lost 1 base and 7 bases, there was a span of 5 bases. Germline V gene data show CDR1 as SGHTA and CDR2 as FQGNSA. The CDR3 consists of 12 residues. DNA for the CDR3: TGTGCCAGCAGCTTAGTGCGGAATGAGCAGTTCTTC. Translated: CASSLVRNEQFF.

The V gene is TRBV9, the J gene TRBJ1-6; D may be TRBD1 (5 bases). Looked up from germline, CDR1 is SGDLS and CDR2 is YYNGEE. This CDR3 has 15 residues. Trimming removed 4 bases at V and 8 bases at J, with 16 bases between. CDR3 residues: CASSPERGAYSPLHF. The CDR3 DNA reads as TGTGCCAGCAGCCCGGAGAGGGGCGCATATTCACCCCTCCACTTT. Full variable domain (remainder filled in from reference TRBV9 and TRBJ1-6): DSGVTQTPKHLITATGQRVTLRCSPRSGDLSVYWYQQSLDQGLQFLIQYYNGEERAKGNILERFSAQQFPDLHSELNLSSLELGDSALYFCASSPERGAYSPLHFGNGTRLTVT.

V usage is TRBV7-9 and J usage is TRBJ2-1, with D possibly matching TRBD1 (6 bases). CDR1 is SEHNR, CDR2 FQNEAQ, per germline (reference sequence). Between the trimmed V and J ends, which lost 3 bases and 8 bases, there was a span of 20 bases. The CDR3 is 16 amino acids. The CDR3 DNA reads as TGTGCCAGCAGCTTGGGAGCCGGGACATTGGGCGATGAGCAGTTCTTC. It translates to CASSLGAGTLGDEQFF.

The chain uses TRBV6-1 and TRBJ2-3; 7 bases are a match to TRBD2. V lost 3 bases to trimming and J lost 6 bases; unmatched junction nucleotides: 9. The length of the CDR3 is 15 residues. Germline V lookup: CDR1 MNHNS, CDR2 SASEGT. DNA of the CDR3: TGTGCCAGCAGTGAGTCCCGGGGGGAGGTTGATACGCAGTATTTT. Protein: CASSESRGEVDTQYF.

The CDR3 protein is CASSFGGNTEAFF. For the CDR3, the DNA is TGTGCCAGCAGCTTCGGGGGGAACACTGAAGCTTTCTTT. This chain connects TRBV11-1 to TRBJ1-1; TRBD1 might be the D (5 bases). Trimming removed 3 bases from V and 1 base from J, with 6 bases in between. Germline V gives CDR1 SGHAT, CDR2 FQDESV (reference sequence). The CDR3 is 13 amino acids.

The rearrangement links TRBV4-2 to TRBJ2-5, with D hard to call. Germline V gene lookup returns CDR1 LGHNA and CDR2 YNFKEQ. The CDR3 covers 14 residues. V lost 0 bases and J lost 1, with 6 bases in between. This CDR3 is CASSQERAQETQYF. The DNA of the CDR3 is TGTGCCAGCAGCCAAGAAAGGGCCCAAGAGACCCAGTACTTC.

V usage is TRBV18 and J usage is TRBJ1-1; tentatively, D is TRBD1 (6 bases). CDR1 is KGHSH and CDR2 is LQKENI in the germline V gene. V lost 3 bases and J lost 1, with 9 bases in between. The CDR3 has 14 amino acids. The chain's CDR3 is CASSPGTQNTEAFF. CDR3 in DNA: TGTGCCAGCTCACCGGGGACACAGAACACTGAAGCTTTCTTT.

This chain connects TRBV5-1 to TRBJ2-3; D perhaps matches TRBD1 (5 bases). The germline V gene encodes CDR1 SGHRS and CDR2 YFSETQ. V gave up 4 bases and J gave up 11 bases, with 14 bases separating them. The CDR3 totals 12 residues. CDR3 nucleotides: TGCGCCAGCAGCCAAGGGGTTTACGGGCAGTATTTT. This translates into CASSQGVYGQYF.

The chain joins TRBV18 to TRBJ2-1; a weak D match, TRBD1 (5 bases). Trimming removed 1 base at V and 7 bases at J, with 11 bases between. Germline values: CDR1 KGHSH, CDR2 LQKENI. The CDR3 consists of 14 residues. The CDR3 bases are TGTGCCAGCTCACCACACCAGGGTGGGAATGAGCAGTTCTTC. Its protein product is CASSPHQGGNEQFF.

The chain has TRBV12-5 and TRBJ1-1; no clear D gene. Looked up from germline, CDR1 is LGHNT and CDR2 is FRNRAP. The CDR3 loop spans 13 amino acids. Between the trimmed V and J ends, which lost 1 base and 6 bases, there was a span of 9 bases. The CDR3 region is CASGLARTSEAFF. The CDR3 DNA is TGTGCTAGTGGTTTGGCGCGGACCTCTGAAGCTTTCTTT. Drawing the rest from reference TRBV12-5 and TRBJ1-1, the complete variable domain is DARVTQTPRHKVTEMGQEVTMRCQPILGHNTVFWYRQTMMQGLELLAYFRNRAPLDDSGMPKDRFSAEMPDATLATLKIQPSEPRDSAVYFCASGLARTSEAFFGQGTRLTVV.

The J gene is TRBJ1-1, the V gene TRBV6-5; TRBD1 matches at 7 bases. The ends lost 5 bases at V and 2 bases at J; junction bases unmatched: 8. The CDR3 has 15 amino acids. CDR1 is MNHEY, CDR2 SVGAGI, per germline. This CDR3 is CASSPQGTGNTEAFF. The DNA for the CDR3 is TGTGCCAGCAGTCCACAGGGGACGGGAAACACTGAAGCTTTCTTT.

This clone has a handful of counts. The CDR3 reads CASSPLDSQQETQYF. The CDR3 nucleotides read TGTGCCAGCTCACCCTTGGACAGCCAACAAGAGACCCAGTACTTC. This sequence joins TRBV18 and TRBJ2-5; D perhaps matches TRBD1 (6 bases). The CDR3 is 15 amino acids. Trimming removed 3 bases at V and 2 bases at J, with 13 bases between. The germline gives CDR1 KGHSH, CDR2 LQKENI.

The chain couples TRBV9 to TRBJ2-2; D unclear. V lost 0 bases and J 4 bases, leaving 7 bases between the germline ends. The CDR3 runs 14 residues. CDR1 is SGDLS, CDR2 YYNGEE, per germline. The CDR3 DNA sequence: TGTGCCAGCAGCGTAGAGGCCAGCACCGGGGAGCTGTTTTTT. Its protein product is CASSVEASTGELFF.

The chain has TRBV5-1 and TRBJ2-5; D possibly corresponds to TRBD1 (5 bases). The CDR3 is 11 amino acids. Germline V lookup: CDR1 SGHRS, CDR2 YFSETQ. Trimming cost V 3 bases and J 13 bases, with 13 bases left between them. CDR3 sequence reads: CASSSSRAMYF. In nucleotides, the CDR3 is TGCGCCAGCAGCTCGTCCAGGGCGATGTACTTC.

This chain connects TRBV18 to TRBJ2-5, with TRBD1 identical over 8 bases. V shed 3 bases and J 1 base; nucleotides not matched to a gene: 4. Germline V gene lookup returns CDR1 KGHSH and CDR2 LQKENI. This CDR3 spans 15 amino acids. The CDR3: CASSPTGTGQETQYF. The CDR3 bases are TGTGCCAGCTCACCTACCGGGACAGGCCAAGAGACCCAGTACTTC.

V gene TRBV7-9 combines with J gene TRBJ2-1; 7 bases are a match to TRBD1. Germline loops: CDR1 SEHNR, CDR2 FQNEAQ (reference sequence). The junction had 2 bases not matched to a gene; V was cut back by 3 bases and J by 3 bases. This CDR3 region has 14 residues. CDR3 amino acids: CASSFDRDYNEQFF. The CDR3 DNA sequence: TGTGCCAGCAGCTTCGACAGGGACTACAATGAGCAGTTCTTC.

This clone was observed a single time. Sequence at one end of the junction differs from germline and may be a read error. This chain connects TRBV7-9 to TRBJ2-5; 8 bases fit TRBD1. Germline V lookup: CDR1 SEHNR, CDR2 FQNEAQ (reference sequence). The CDR3 runs to 15 residues. CDR3 in amino acids: CASSVAATGGKTQYF. The DNA for the CDR3 is TGTGCCAGCAGCGTAGCCGCTACAGGGGGAAAGACCCAGTACTTC.

This rearrangement joins TRBV18 to TRBJ2-7, with TRBD1 matching over 7 bases. Germline V gene data show CDR1 as KGHSH and CDR2 as LQKENI. CDR3 size: 15 residues. Unmatched junction bases numbered 4, after V lost 2 bases and J lost 0 bases. This CDR3 is CASSPGAGGSYEQYF. CDR3 DNA: TGTGCCAGCTCACCAGGAGCAGGGGGCTCCTACGAGCAGTACTTC.

The chain joins TRBV11-3 to TRBJ1-2; TRBD1 might be the D (5 bases). V lost 0 bases to trimming and J lost 6 bases, with 11 bases between them. Per germline, CDR1 SGHNT and CDR2 YENEEA. The CDR3 length is 14 residues. The CDR3 nucleotides read TGTGCCAGCAGCTTAGAGGGGACGGTTGATGGCTACACCTTC. Residues: CASSLEGTVDGYTF.

CDR3 nucleotide sequence: TGTGCCAGTAGCGTGTTTAGGAGAATGAACACTGAAGCTTTCTTT. It specifies CASSVFRRMNTEAFF. This chain joins TRBV19 and TRBJ1-1, with D unclear. V lost 6 bases to trimming and J lost 0 bases, with 14 bases between them. This CDR3 has 15 residues. Per germline, CDR1 LNHDA and CDR2 SQIVND (reference sequence).

The rearrangement links TRBV6-5 to TRBJ2-5; TRBD2 agrees at 8 bases. Germline V lookup: CDR1 MNHEY, CDR2 SVGAGI. V lost 1 base, J lost 3 bases, and 4 bases stayed unmatched. There are 15 residues in the CDR3. The CDR3 DNA follows: TGTGCCAGCAGTTACTTTGCGGGGGGCAAAGAGACCCAGTACTTC. The encoded protein is CASSYFAGGKETQYF.

This rearrangement joins TRBV15 to TRBJ1-2, with TRBD1 identical over 8 bases. There are 16 residues in the CDR3. Unmatched junction bases numbered 9, after V lost 0 bases and J lost 6 bases. Germline CDR1 LNHNV, CDR2 YYDKDF (reference sequence). The CDR3 sequence is CATSRDRTGRKNGYTF. Here the CDR3 DNA reads TGTGCCACCAGCAGAGACCGGACAGGGAGGAAGAATGGCTACACCTTC.

The chain links TRBV7-9 to TRBJ2-6; the D is unclear. From germline, CDR1 is SEHNR and CDR2 FQNEAQ (reference sequence). Deletions cut 6 bases from V and 0 bases from J, with 6 bases between. The CDR3 has 14 amino acids. The CDR3 protein is CASSYSSGANVLTF. As DNA, the CDR3 is TGTGCCAGCAGTTACAGCTCTGGGGCCAACGTCCTGACTTTC.

This clone was seen more than once but under ten times. V and J are TRBV28 and TRBJ2-7, with D possibly matching TRBD2 (6 bases). The CDR3 has 11 amino acids. Trimming removed 8 bases at V and 5 bases at J, with 10 bases between. Germline lookup yields CDR1 MDHEN and CDR2 SYDVKM. Here the CDR3 DNA reads TGTGCCAGCCGGGACTTCAACGAGCAGTACTTC. This sequence encodes CASRDFNEQYF.

This clone was detected only once. The chain couples TRBV25-1 to TRBJ1-2, with 8 positions matching TRBD1. V shed 4 bases and J 6 bases; nucleotides not matched to a gene: 16. The CDR3 is 17 amino acids. Germline V lookup: CDR1 MGHDK, CDR2 SYGVNS. CDR3: CASSVSSGQGAFNGYTF. CDR3 bases: TGTGCCAGCAGTGTGTCCTCCGGGCAGGGGGCGTTTAATGGCTACACCTTC.